This T cell receptor (beta chain) was found in a study of cytomegalovirus exposure and HLA in healthy donors. The wider study: Previous work identified roughly 110 million unique TCR beta sequences from around 200 million T cells.

Study findings and constraints: Many donors shared some public TCRs, even though most TCR sequences were rare. Reports credit the classifier with highly specific, highly sensitive diagnosis of cytomegalovirus status. There were several of the most significant clusters that appeared linked to common viral pathogens in a later analysis.

The CDR3 is 17 residues long. Germline CDR1 SGHVS, CDR2 FQNEAQ. Trimming removed 3 bases from V and 0 bases from J; junction bases left unmatched: 10. As to this clone: Its cognate antigen is unknown.

This PCR relied on a set of 60 Vbeta primers and 13 Jbeta primers. The repertoire was sequenced with immunoSEQ multiplex PCR; TCRdb's copy has only in-frame clones and lacks some. The table lists more than 85,000 clones, around three quarters of them singletons, with about 14% in the top ten. The sequence was collected from a woman aged 45-60 years in good health and CMV-seropositive. Input material: PBMCs. V and J are TRBV7-8 and TRBJ1-2; TRBD1 agrees at 7 bases. This CDR3 is CASSFGTVTTSNYGYTF. CDR3 DNA sequence: TGTGCCAGCAGCTTCGGGACAGTCACAACCTCTAACTATGGCTACACCTTC. Full variable domain (rest looked up from reference TRBV7-8 and TRBJ1-2): GAGVSQSPRYKVAKRGQDVALRCDPISGHVSLFWYQQALGQGPEFLTYFQNEAQLDKSGLPSDRFFAERPEGSVSTLKIQRTQQEDSAVYLCASSFGTVTTSNYGYTFGSGTRLTVV.